This T cell receptor (beta chain) was observed in a study of T cell clones after liver transplantation. TCRdb's table, derived via immunoSEQ multiplex PCR, lists solely in-frame clones and lacks some. The repertoire consists of 45,000 to 55,000 clones, with 84% occurring once and the leading ten covering 8% to 9.5%. The CDR3 has 16 amino acids. Germline V lookup: CDR1 SGHRS, CDR2 YFSETQ. The V end was cut by 2 bases, the J end by 0 bases, with 13 bases between. This sample comprised CD4+ T cells from blood, obtained before liver transplant. The chain uses TRBV5-1 and TRBJ2-3; possibly TRBD1 for D (5 bases). This receptor was identified in a human donor who received a liver transplant. The CDR3 sequence is CASSFGHTSSTDTQYF. Here the CDR3 DNA reads TGCGCCAGCAGCTTCGGACACACCTCTAGCACAGATACGCAGTATTTT.